A single TCR beta chain is shown here with its context. This clonotype has only one observation. Its binding antigen is unknown. No base qualities exist here, and no much larger clone lies one base off it. One read offers little support. This entry is derived from a study of T cell repertoires in cytomegalovirus infection (dated by TCRdb to between 2017 and 2020). Study-level background: Recently identified HLA-C-restricted CMV epitopes, whose presentation resists viral immunomodulation, were targeted by peptide stimulations together with well-studied HLA-B-restricted epitopes. The HLA type of each donor mattered for the analysis, because public TCR beta signatures pointed to carriage of CMV infection along with the matching HLA type.

Paper-wide results and their limitations: The ex vivo response was dominated by HLA-C-restricted CMV-specific TCR beta clonotypes, and the single most frequent clonotype in two of eight donors was supplied by these HLA-C-restricted clonotypes. Carriers of CMV infection plus the relevant HLA type were discriminated by the cumulative frequency of public TCR beta family members in the study cohort and in an independent roughly 320-donor cohort.

Read against the paper, the sample's treatment or condition label means: in vitro stimulation with specific CMV peptide epitopes to enrich CMV-specific T cells. Sequencing took place on an Illumina HiSeq 1500. TCRdb redid the processing of the public reads, applying fastp at Q25 and MiXCR, and retained in-frame beta chains. Here each entry gathers all rows of one CDR3 protein and keeps the most common genes and DNA. This sample gives under 95,000 distinct CDR3 sequences in total; approximately 43% of them show up just once. The ten largest clones capture roughly 93% of the sample. V and J lose 7 bases and 5 bases, and a span of 14 bases separates them. The CDR1 and CDR2 encoded by the germline V gene are SQVTM and ANQGSEA. The CDR3 spans 12 residues, from the cysteine through the phenylalanine. Only the CDR3 portion is preserved as DNA: 36 bases, with reading frame beginning at the first base.

The clonotype comes from a human donor in good health (CMV status not recorded). Some clones in this sample may be carry-over from other donors' samples. The input for sequencing was CD8+ T cells from cultured PBMCs, taken from culture after CMV antigen stimulation. Rearrangement joined TRBV29-1 to TRBJ1-2; perhaps TRBD1 is the D gene, with 5 bases matching. Here is the DNA: TGCAGCGCTCTTCGTCGGGGGTATGGCTACACCTTC. Its coded protein is CSALRRGYGYTF.